Each of the 8 T cell receptor beta chains below was sequenced from the same sample in a study of cytomegalovirus exposure and HLA in healthy donors. In the PCR, 60 Vbeta and 13 Jbeta primers were used. Repertoires were generated with immunoSEQ multiplex PCR, while TCRdb's copy carries only in-frame clones and drops some. Of around 150,000 clones detected, about 70% appear once; the ten largest clones hold 3.5% to 5%. Source material: PBMCs. These receptors originate from a man younger than 35 in good health and CMV-seronegative.

This clone was detected once. The rearrangement links TRBV20-1 to TRBJ1-2; D unclear. Germline-derived CDR1 and CDR2 are DFQATT and SNEGSKA (reference sequence). This CDR3 is 10 amino acids long. Trimming took off 5 bases at V and 4 bases at J, with 5 bases between the two ends. The CDR3 bases are TGCAGTGCTGAGCTCTATGGCTACACCTTC. This codes for CSAELYGYTF.

The chain couples TRBV9 to TRBJ2-2, with D possibly TRBD1 on 8 matching bases. The CDR3 loop spans 15 amino acids. Germline V gives CDR1 SGDLS, CDR2 YYNGEE. Trimming left V 6 bases short and J 3 bases short, with 15 bases between. The CDR3 loop reads CASTNRGGDTGELFF. The DNA for the CDR3 is TGTGCCAGCACAAACAGGGGGGGGGACACCGGGGAGCTGTTTTTT. The full variable domain, its missing parts supplied by reference TRBV9 and TRBJ2-2, is DSGVTQTPKHLITATGQRVTLRCSPRSGDLSVYWYQQSLDQGLQFLIQYYNGEERAKGNILERFSAQQFPDLHSELNLSSLELGDSALYFCASTNRGGDTGELFFGEGSRLTVL.

This sequence joins TRBV27 and TRBJ2-1; 12 nucleotides match TRBD2. The CDR3 spans 16 residues. Per the germline V gene, CDR1 is MNHEY and CDR2 is SMNVEV (reference sequence). The V gene end was trimmed by 1 base and the J gene end by 6 bases; junction bases not matched to a gene: 4. CDR3 region: CASSLLGTSGPNEQFF. The CDR3 DNA is TGTGCCAGCAGTTTATTAGGGACTAGCGGGCCCAATGAGCAGTTCTTC.

The chain uses TRBV7-9 and TRBJ1-6; D call uncertain. The ends were cut back, 7 bases at V and 5 bases at J, with 9 bases in the middle. The CDR3 covers 13 residues. Germline loops: CDR1 SEHNR, CDR2 FQNEAQ (reference sequence). CDR3 region: CASKNSNNSPLHF. The CDR3, as DNA: TGTGCCAGCAAAAACAGCAATAATTCACCCCTCCACTTT.

V gene TRBV11-2 combines with J gene TRBJ2-2, with 8 bases lining up with TRBD2. In germline, CDR1 is SGHAT, CDR2 FQNNGV. This CDR3 spans 16 amino acids. J was trimmed by 6 bases and V by 1 base; bases with no gene match: 7. CDR3: CASSLGLASGAGELFF. The CDR3 nucleotides read TGTGCCAGCAGCTTAGGACTAGCGAGTGGGGCCGGGGAGCTGTTTTTT.

The CDR3 loop is CSVLDREEKLFF. In DNA form, the CDR3 reads TGCAGCGTTTTGGACAGGGAGGAAAAACTGTTTTTT. This rearrangement joins TRBV29-1 to TRBJ1-4, with 8 positions matching TRBD1. The V gene's germline CDR1 is SQVTM and CDR2 ANQGSEA. This CDR3 is built from 12 residues. The ends lost 5 bases at V and 8 bases at J; junction bases unmatched: 4. Based on the CDR3 plus reference TRBV29-1 and TRBJ1-4, the full variable domain is SAVISQKPSRDICQRGTSLTIQCQVDSQVTMMFWYRQQPGQSLTLIATANQGSEATYESGFVIDKFPISRPNLTFSTLTVSNMSPEDSSIYLCSVLDREEKLFFGSGTQLSVL.

This chain's CDR3 is CASGPIRSYNEQFF. CDR3 coding DNA: TGTGCCAGCGGCCCGATCCGAAGTTACAATGAGCAGTTCTTC. The V gene is TRBV9, the J gene TRBJ2-1; D is uncertain. Germline values: CDR1 SGDLS, CDR2 YYNGEE. This CDR3 comprises 14 residues. V was trimmed by 7 bases and J by 4 bases, leaving 15 bases between them. Variable domain in full (rest from reference TRBV9 and TRBJ2-1): DSGVTQTPKHLITATGQRVTLRCSPRSGDLSVYWYQQSLDQGLQFLIQYYNGEERAKGNILERFSAQQFPDLHSELNLSSLELGDSALYFCASGPIRSYNEQFFGPGTRLTVL.

This sequence joins TRBV13 and TRBJ1-1, with TRBD1 matching 11 bases. This CDR3 region has 16 residues. Germline V gives CDR1 PRHDT, CDR2 FYEKMQ (reference sequence). V dropped 5 bases and J dropped 6; count of bases not matched to a gene: 11. The CDR3 DNA sequence: TGTGCCAGCAGCCCAGGCGGGACAGGGGGTTTGGCTGAAGCTTTCTTT. This translates into CASSPGGTGGLAEAFF. Full variable domain (rest looked up from reference TRBV13 and TRBJ1-1): AAGVIQSPRHLIKEKRETATLKCYPIPRHDTVYWYQQGPGQDPQFLISFYEKMQSDKGSIPDRFSAQQFSDYHSELNMSSLELGDSALYFCASSPGGTGGLAEAFFGQGTRLTVV.